This TCR beta chain appears in the sequencing data of a study of circulating and synovial CD4+ cells in juvenile arthritis. Here immunoSEQ multiplex PCR was the method, and the copy in TCRdb shows in-frame clones only, minus some. The sample has approximately 36,000 clones; roughly 94% are singletons. After removal of 6 bases from V and 1 base from J, the junction contained 2 bases not matched to a gene. CDR3 length: 13 residues. From germline, CDR1 is SGHTA and CDR2 FQGNSA. This clone came up once. Its antigen is not identified. Study results and caveats: Circulating pathogenic-like lymphocytes shared a substantially higher fraction of CDR3 sequences with synovium than bulk blood.

V usage is TRBV7-2 and J usage is TRBJ1-1, with 7 bases fitting TRBD1. The sample comprised CD4+ T cells from blood. This receptor was identified in a human donor with juvenile idiopathic arthritis. The CDR3 sequence is CASSWTGNTEAFF. In DNA, the CDR3 is TGTGCCAGCAGTTGGACAGGGAACACTGAAGCTTTCTTT.